What follows describes a single T cell receptor beta chain. Assignment of participants to cohorts was predicated upon participant-reported clinical history. Sequencing used immunoSEQ multiplex PCR; TCRdb keeps in-frame clones, though not all of them. The sample contains roughly 270,000 clones, 85% of which appear only once. This record comes from a study of blood T cell repertoires in COVID-19. Study details: Samples representing acute and convalescent COVID-19 were sourced from the United States, Italy and Spain.

The CDR3 length is 16 residues. V lost 3 bases, J lost 3 bases, and 3 bases stayed unmatched. Germline V gene sequence: CDR1 LGHNT, CDR2 FRNRAP. Sample: PBMCs or T cells enriched from blood (not recorded which). The receptor was derived from a woman aged 50 to 65 who had recovered from COVID-19. The chain carries TRBV12-5 and TRBJ2-1; 12 nucleotides match TRBD2. CDR3: CASGFETSGGYNEQFF. The CDR3 region has the DNA TGTGCTAGTGGTTTCGAGACTAGCGGGGGCTACAATGAGCAGTTCTTC.